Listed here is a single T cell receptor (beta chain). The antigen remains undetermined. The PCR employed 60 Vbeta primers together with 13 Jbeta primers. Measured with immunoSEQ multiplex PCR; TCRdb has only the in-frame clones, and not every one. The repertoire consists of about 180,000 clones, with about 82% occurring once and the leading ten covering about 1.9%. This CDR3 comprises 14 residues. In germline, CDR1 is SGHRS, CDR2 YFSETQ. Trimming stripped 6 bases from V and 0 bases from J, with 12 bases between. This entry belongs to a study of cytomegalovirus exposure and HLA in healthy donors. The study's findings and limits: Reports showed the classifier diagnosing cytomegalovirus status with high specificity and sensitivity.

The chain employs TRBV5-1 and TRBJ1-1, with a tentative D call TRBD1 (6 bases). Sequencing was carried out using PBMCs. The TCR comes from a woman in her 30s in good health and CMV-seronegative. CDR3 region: CASKGGGVNTEAFF. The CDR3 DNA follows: TGCGCCAGCAAGGGGGGAGGGGTGAACACTGAAGCTTTCTTT. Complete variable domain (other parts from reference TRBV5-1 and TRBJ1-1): KAGVTQTPRYLIKTRGQQVTLSCSPISGHRSVSWYQQTPGQGLQFLFEYFSETQRNKGNFPGRFSGRQFSNSRSEMNVSTLELGDSALYLCASKGGGVNTEAFFGQGTRLTVV.